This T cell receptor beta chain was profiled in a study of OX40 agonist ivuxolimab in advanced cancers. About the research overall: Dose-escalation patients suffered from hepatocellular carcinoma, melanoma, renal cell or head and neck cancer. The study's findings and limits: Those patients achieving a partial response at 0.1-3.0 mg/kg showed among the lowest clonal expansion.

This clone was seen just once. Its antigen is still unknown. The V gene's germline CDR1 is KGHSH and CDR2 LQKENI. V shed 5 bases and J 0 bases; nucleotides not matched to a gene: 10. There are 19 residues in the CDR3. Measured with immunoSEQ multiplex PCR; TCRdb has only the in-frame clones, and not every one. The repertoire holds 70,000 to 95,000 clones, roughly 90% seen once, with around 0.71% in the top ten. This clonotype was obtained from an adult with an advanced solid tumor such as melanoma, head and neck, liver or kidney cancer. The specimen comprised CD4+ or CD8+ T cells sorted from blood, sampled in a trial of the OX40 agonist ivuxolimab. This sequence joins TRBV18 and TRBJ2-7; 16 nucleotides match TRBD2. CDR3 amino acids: CASSTPPGLAGGRSYEQYF. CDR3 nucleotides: TGTGCCAGCTCAACCCCTCCGGGACTAGCGGGAGGGCGCTCCTACGAGCAGTACTTC.